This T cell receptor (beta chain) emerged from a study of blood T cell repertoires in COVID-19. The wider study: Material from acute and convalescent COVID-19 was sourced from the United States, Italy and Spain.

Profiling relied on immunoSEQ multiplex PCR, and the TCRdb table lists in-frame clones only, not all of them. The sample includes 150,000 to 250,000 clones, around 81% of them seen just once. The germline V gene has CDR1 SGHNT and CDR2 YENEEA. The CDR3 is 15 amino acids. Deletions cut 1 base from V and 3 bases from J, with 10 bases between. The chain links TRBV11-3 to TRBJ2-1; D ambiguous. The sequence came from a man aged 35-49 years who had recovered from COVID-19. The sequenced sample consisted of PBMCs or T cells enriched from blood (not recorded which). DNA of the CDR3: TGTGCCAGCAGCTTAGGTTTGGCAGACTACAATGAGCAGTTCTTC. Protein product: CASSLGLADYNEQFF.